These T cell receptor beta chains were read from a single sample in a study of neurological immune-mediated disorders. TCRdb ran MiXCR on the 5' RACE reads and lists one entry per CDR3 protein. Of roughly 100,000 distinct CDR3 sequences listed, 3% to 4.5% are singletons. Sequenced: PBMCs. The receptors were sampled from a young woman with multiple sclerosis. CDR3s include the opening cysteine and the closing phenylalanine or tryptophan. D genes are given only for firm matches. Only some rows state a clone size, as once, few, many or a class for expanded clones.

TGTGCCAGCAGCTTAGAAGGGACAGGGGTTTACGAGCAGTTCTTC	CASSLEGTGVYEQFF	.	TRBD1	TRBV7-2	TRBJ2-1
TGCAGTGCTAGGGATAGCGGGGACCACAATGAGCAGTTCTTC	CSARDSGDHNEQFF	many	TRBD2	TRBV20-1	TRBJ2-1
TGTGCCAGCACCCACACCGGGACTGAAGCTTTCTTT	CASTHTGTEAFF	many	.	TRBV6-5	TRBJ1-1
TGTGCCATCAGTGATCCAGGACAGGGATCCTACGAGCAGTACTTC	CAISDPGQGSYEQYF	many	TRBD1	TRBV10-3	TRBJ2-7
TGCAGTGCCGGAAGCTCCTACGAGCAGTACTTC	CSAGSSYEQYF	many	.	TRBV20-1	TRBJ2-7
TGTGCCAGCTCACCCAGGACAGGGAACTACGAGCAGTACTTC	CASSPRTGNYEQYF	many	TRBD1	TRBV18	TRBJ2-7
TGTGCCAGCAGTCCATGGACTAGCGGGGGCTCCAACAATGAGCAGTTCTTC	CASSPWTSGGSNNEQFF	many	TRBD2	TRBV27	TRBJ2-1
TGCGCCAGCAGTGACCCACTGCGCCCCTCCTACGAGCAGTACTTC	CASSDPLRPSYEQYF	many	.	TRBV10-2	TRBJ2-7
TGTGCCAGCCGACGCGAGCAGGGTAGCAATGAGCAGTTCTTC	CASRREQGSNEQFF	many	.	TRBV12-3/TRBV12-4	TRBJ2-1
TGTGCCAGCAGAAAGACAGGAACAGATACGCAGTATTTT	CASRKTGTDTQYF	many	.	TRBV27	TRBJ2-3
TGTGCCAGCAGCTTAGTCGGCGGGAGGAGGAACGAGCAGTACTTC	CASSLVGGRRNEQYF	many	TRBD2	TRBV7-9	TRBJ2-7
TGTGCCAGTGGGGACCGTCGAACATATTCACCCCTCCACTTT	CASGDRRTYSPLHF	many	.	TRBV6-5	TRBJ1-6
TGCGCCAGCAGCTTGGTAGCGGGACAGGGTCCTGAGCAGTTCTTC	CASSLVAGQGPEQFF	many	.	TRBV5-1	TRBJ2-1
TGCAGTGCTAGAAACCGGGACAGGGGGAGCTCCTATAATTCACCCCTCCACTTT	CSARNRDRGSSYNSPLHF	many	TRBD1	TRBV20-1	TRBJ1-6
TGTGCCAGCAGCTTGTTTCGGTTGGGACTAGCGGGCCCCTACGAGCAGTACTTC	CASSLFRLGLAGPYEQYF	many	TRBD2	TRBV5-6	TRBJ2-7
TGTGCCATCAGGCCGCTACCAGGGACTGAAGCTTTCTTT	CAIRPLPGTEAFF	many	.	TRBV10-3	TRBJ1-1
TGTGCCACCAGCAGAGATATTCCCAGCGGGAGACGCAATGAGCAGTTCTTC	CATSRDIPSGRRNEQFF	many	TRBD2	TRBV15	TRBJ2-1
TGTGCCACCAGTGATTTGCAAGGTGGGAATGAGCAGTTCTTC	CATSDLQGGNEQFF	many	.	TRBV24-1	TRBJ2-1
TGCAGTGCCAAAATCATTTACAATGAGCAGTTCTTC	CSAKIIYNEQFF	many	.	TRBV20-1	TRBJ2-1
TGTGCCAGCAGGCCCGCCAGAACCAACACCGGGGAGCTGTTTTTT	CASRPARTNTGELFF	many	.	TRBV7-8	TRBJ2-2
TGTGCCAGCAGCCTCGGGACTAGCGGCCTGTACCAAGAGACCCAGTACTTC	CASSLGTSGLYQETQYF	many	TRBD2	TRBV11-2	TRBJ2-5
TGTGCCACCAGTGATTCCACCCGGACGGGCGACCAGTTCTTC	CATSDSTRTGDQFF	many	.	TRBV24-1	TRBJ2-1
TGTGCCAGCAGGCGTCAGGGAGAGGGCTACACCTTC	CASRRQGEGYTF	many	.	TRBV6-6	TRBJ1-2
TGTGCCAGCAGGGAAACAGGGGGCGCGGGCCATAAGGATACGCAGTATTTT	CASRETGGAGHKDTQYF	many	TRBD1	TRBV7-9	TRBJ2-3
TGCGCCAGCAGCTACAACTACGAGCAGTACTTC	CASSYNYEQYF	many	.	TRBV5-1	TRBJ2-7
TGTGCTAGCAGCGCGACCGGGACTAGCGAGTCAGAGCAGTTCTTC	CASSATGTSESEQFF	many	TRBD2	TRBV7-7	TRBJ2-1
TGCGCCAGCGCGAAGGGCCTCTCCCGAGAGACCCAGTACTTC	CASAKGLSRETQYF	many	.	TRBV5-1	TRBJ2-5
TGTGCCAGCTCTGAGGCAGGGGGAGGCTGGTACTACACCTTC	CASSEAGGGWYYTF	many	TRBD1	TRBV12-3/TRBV12-4	TRBJ1-2
TGTGCCAGCACCCAGGGAGACAATGAGCAGTTCTTC	CASTQGDNEQFF	many	.	TRBV11-2	TRBJ2-1
TGCAGTGCTCCGCCCATGACATCCGGCTATGGCTACACCTTC	CSAPPMTSGYGYTF	many	.	TRBV20-1	TRBJ1-2
TGTGCCAGCAGTGAAGGGACCTCCGCAGATACGCAGTATTTT	CASSEGTSADTQYF	many	.	TRBV2	TRBJ2-3
TGCAGTGTTCAGCAGGGGGGCATCTTTAGCAATCAGCCCCAGCATTTT	CSVQQGGIFSNQPQHF	many	TRBD1	TRBV20-1	TRBJ1-5
TGCAGTGCTAGTTTAGGACTAGCGGAGGAGACCCAGTACTTC	CSASLGLAEETQYF	many	TRBD2	TRBV20-1	TRBJ2-5
TGTGCCAGCAGTTTGGGGCAGCTCTACGAGCAGTACTTC	CASSLGQLYEQYF	.	.	TRBV28	TRBJ2-7
TGTGCCAGCAGCCAAGATCAACGGCTATGGGAGACCCAGTACTTC	CASSQDQRLWETQYF	.	.	TRBV4-2	TRBJ2-5
TGTGCCAGCAGTTTCCGTGGACCGAACACTGAAGCTTTCTTT	CASSFRGPNTEAFF	many	.	TRBV27	TRBJ1-1
TGCGCCAGCAAAGAGGTTCCGGGGGATTACTATGAGCAGTTCTTC	CASKEVPGDYYEQFF	.	.	TRBV5-1	TRBJ2-1
TGTGCCAGCAGCTTAGCCCCAGCGGGGGGGTTGGAAATGGAGCAGTACTTC	CASSLAPAGGLEMEQYF	many	TRBD2	TRBV7-2	TRBJ2-7
TGTGCCAGCAGCTACGAGGACGAGATACGGGGGGTAGGAGAGACCCAGTACTTC	CASSYEDEIRGVGETQYF	many	TRBD2	TRBV6-5	TRBJ2-5
TGTGCCAGCAGCCCCCGGGTGGGCCTCACCTACAATGAGCAGTTCTTC	CASSPRVGLTYNEQFF	many	.	TRBV11-2	TRBJ2-1
TGCAGTGCTCATACAGGTTTTCATAGCAATCAGCCCCAGCATTTT	CSAHTGFHSNQPQHF	many	.	TRBV20-1	TRBJ1-5
TGTGCCATCAGTGAGCCCCAGGGGGTGTACGAGCAGTACTTC	CAISEPQGVYEQYF	many	TRBD1	TRBV10-3	TRBJ2-7
TGTGCCAGCAGCTTAAGAGGACAATTTACGAACACCGGGGAGCTGTTTTTT	CASSLRGQFTNTGELFF	many	.	TRBV7-9	TRBJ2-2
TGCAGTGCTAGAGACGATGATACAGGGAATCACGGGGAGCTGTTTTTT	CSARDDDTGNHGELFF	many	.	TRBV20-1	TRBJ2-2
TGTGCCAGCAGCTTGGTATCCGGGTTTTGGAACGAGCAGTACTTC	CASSLVSGFWNEQYF	many	.	TRBV5-6	TRBJ2-7
TGCGCCAGCAGCTCCGGACAGGGGACAACCTATGGCTACACCTTC	CASSSGQGTTYGYTF	many	TRBD1	TRBV5-1	TRBJ1-2